This TCR beta chain stems from a study of regulatory T cells in long-lasting Graves disease (dated by TCRdb to the early 2020s). With respect to the entire study: Persistent Graves' disease meant more than 5 years of antithyroid drug treatment with TSH receptor autoantibodies that stayed positive. Persistent Graves' disease patients were compared with newly diagnosed Graves' disease patients by peripheral blood TCR sequencing and RNA sequencing. The study was conducted in China and was registered as a clinical trial. A total of about 35 samples underwent TCR sequencing: about 13 from persistent and about 20 from newly diagnosed Graves' disease patients. On average, persistent Graves' disease patients in the clinical cohort had been on antithyroid drugs for approximately ten years.

Note on this clonotype: Its antigen is currently not known. Per-base qualities were not stored, and no clone one base away is much larger.

The trim is 7 bases for V and 3 bases for J, with a gap of 12 bases between the germline ends. From the cysteine through the phenylalanine, the CDR3 covers 13 amino acids. Just CDR3 DNA is preserved here, 39 bases in frame from base 1. CDR1 and CDR2, looked up from the germline V gene, are SQVTM and ANQGSEA. Library preparation was by multiplex PCR. The sequencer was an Illumina HiSeq 4000. TCR beta libraries were built with iRepertoire HTBI primers and Arm-PCR amplification of CDR3 regions. Gel purification was performed on PCR products prior to sequencing. In the paper's pipeline: Across samples, 60 to 70 TRBV and 14 TRBJ segments were identified and used for gene usage analysis of CDR3 amino acid clonotypes. COPE and FqMerger were used to merge the filtered high-quality paired reads into contigs. BLAST was used to align contigs to the IMGT TRBV, TRBD and TRBJ reference genes, and CDR3 was defined following IMGT. Highly expanded clones were defined as clonotypes with a frequency above 0.1%. Shannon entropy was used to measure repertoire diversity, and the Gini coefficient was used to measure V-J evenness. A clonotype found in more than one individual was treated as public. TCRdb trimmed the raw reads at Q25, called clones with MiXCR and kept productive beta chains. For every CDR3 protein sequence, its rows merge into one entry that carries the most common genes and DNA. What appears here as the V and J calls and clone size reflects TCRdb's work, not the paper's. This sample gives roughly 470,000 distinct CDR3 sequences in total; around 20% of them show up just once. Jointly, the top ten make up about 8.3% of the sample.

This specimen's time point label, interpreted: persistent/refractory GD, antithyroid drugs over 5 years with positive TRAb. For both TCR sequencing and RNA sequencing, RNA was extracted from PBMCs in TRIzol. The diagnosis of Graves' disease followed American Thyroid Association guidelines. Patients for the study were recruited at an endocrinology department in Xi'an, China. From each patient, approximately 10 milliliters of peripheral blood was collected into an EDTA anticoagulant tube. Ficoll Paque Plus density gradient separation was used to isolate PBMCs, and no further T cell sorting was done. An Agilent 2100 Bioanalyzer and agarose gel were used to assess RNA quality, and a NanoDrop 2000 was used to measure RNA concentration. What the study reported, not specific to this receptor: Patients with persistent disease shared more public clonotypes (approximately 2,500) than newly diagnosed patients did (approximately 1,000). Persistent Graves' disease patients showed lower TCR Shannon entropy and fewer highly expanded clones than newly diagnosed patients, suggesting clonal expansion. Only the TCR beta chain was sequenced and analyzed. The authors acknowledged the small sample size as a limitation that may reduce accuracy. Persistent disease showed preferential use of TRBV28, TRBJ1-2 and TRBJ2-5, whereas newly diagnosed disease favored TRBV20-1 and TRBJ2-1. Only peripheral blood was studied, because thyroid tissue, the primary lesion, was inaccessible.

The V and J genes are TRBV29-1 and TRBJ1-4, with the D gene uncertain. The material was peripheral blood mononuclear cells (PBMCs), obtained when the disease was refractory, from a patient treated with antithyroid drugs. The clonotype originates from a female donor with Graves disease. The bases read TGCAGCGCGCGGAGGGCTCCTAATGAAAAACTGTTTTTT. Translated, this gives CSARRAPNEKLFF.